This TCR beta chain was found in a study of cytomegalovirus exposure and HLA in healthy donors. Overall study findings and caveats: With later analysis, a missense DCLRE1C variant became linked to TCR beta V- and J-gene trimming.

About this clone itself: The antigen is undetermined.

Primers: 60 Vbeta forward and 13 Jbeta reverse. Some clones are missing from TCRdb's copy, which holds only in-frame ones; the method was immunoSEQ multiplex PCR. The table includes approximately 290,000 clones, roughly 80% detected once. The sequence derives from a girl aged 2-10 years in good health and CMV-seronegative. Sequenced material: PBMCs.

CDR3 nucleotides: TGCGCCAGCAGCCAAGAGGGACAGCCTTATAGCAATCAGCCCCAGCATTTT. This translates into CASSQEGQPYSNQPQHF. The chain combines TRBV4-1 with TRBJ1-5; TRBD1 agrees at 7 bases. The CDR3 is 17 amino acids. The ends lost 0 bases at V and 0 bases at J; junction bases unmatched: 5. CDR1 MGHRA and CDR2 YSYEKL come from the germline V gene.